This T cell receptor (beta chain) is from a study of blood T cell repertoires in COVID-19. Authors' analysis steps: Amplification of reference gene primers provided the estimated nucleated cell counts. This table comes from immunoSEQ multiplex PCR, and its TCRdb copy is limited to in-frame clones, with some not included. V and J calls plus clone size are reproduced from that table; the DNA served to infer D and trimming. The sample includes about 46,000 clones, approximately 85% of them seen just once. The germline V and J ends were trimmed by 6 bases and 1 base, with 6 bases remaining between them. CDR1 is SEHNR, CDR2 FQNEAQ, per germline (reference sequence). The CDR3 is made up of 12 amino acids.

This TCR was recovered from a human donor in a cohort sampled during active COVID-19. The donor label of this sample is uncertain. The V gene is TRBV7-9, the J gene TRBJ1-1; D is undetermined. Source material: peripheral blood. The CDR3 region has the DNA TGTGCCAGCAGACTCAAGAACACTGAAGCTTTCTTT. Translating gives CASRLKNTEAFF.